Listed here are 22 T cell receptor beta chains from one sample, sequenced in a study of cytomegalovirus exposure and HLA in healthy donors. In the PCR, 60 Vbeta and 13 Jbeta primers were used. Profiling relied on immunoSEQ multiplex PCR, and the TCRdb table lists in-frame clones only, not all of them. The table lists about 160,000 clones, approximately 80% of them singletons, with less than 2.5% in the top ten. The source material was PBMCs. These receptors originate from a middle-aged man in good health and CMV-seropositive.

This clone was detected a few times. The rearrangement joins TRBV7-3 to TRBJ1-2; D is perhaps TRBD1 (6 bases). V was cut by 2 bases and J by 3 bases, with 16 bases left in between. The CDR3 sequence is 16 residues long. Germline lookup yields CDR1 SGHTA and CDR2 FQGTGA. CDR3 sequence: CASSLSTGGADYGYTF. Here the CDR3 DNA reads TGTGCCAGCAGCTTATCAACCGGGGGGGCGGACTATGGCTACACCTTC.

The sample holds a few counts of this clone. The chain joins TRBV9 to TRBJ2-2, with 9 bases matching TRBD1. V was clipped by 3 bases and J by 4 bases; unmatched bases: 7. CDR1 SGDLS and CDR2 YYNGEE come from the germline V gene. The CDR3 is made up of 16 amino acids. CDR3 protein: CASSGRTGATTGELFF. Here the CDR3 DNA reads TGTGCCAGCAGCGGTAGGACAGGGGCAACCACCGGGGAGCTGTTTTTT.

This clone was counted once. This chain joins TRBV19 and TRBJ2-1; D not resolved. The germline gives CDR1 LNHDA, CDR2 SQIVND (reference sequence). The CDR3 covers 11 residues. Between the trimmed V and J ends, which lost 7 bases and 5 bases, there was a span of 6 bases. Written as DNA, the CDR3 is TGTGCCAGTAATAGCCACAATGAGCAGTTCTTC. It yields the protein CASNSHNEQFF.

The chain links TRBV6-5 to TRBJ1-6; tentatively, D is TRBD1 (6 bases). The CDR3 consists of 14 residues. From germline, CDR1 is MNHEY and CDR2 SVGAGI. Trimming stripped 2 bases from V and 8 bases from J, with 10 bases between. The CDR3 reads CASSYLPGDSPLHF. CDR3 nucleotide sequence: TGTGCCAGCAGTTACCTTCCAGGGGATTCACCCCTCCACTTT.

The chain is built from TRBV27 and TRBJ2-7; TRBD1 matches at 8 bases. The J segment lost 7 bases and the V segment lost 4 bases, leaving 12 bases of the junction unmatched. This CDR3 contains 15 residues. CDR1 is MNHEY, CDR2 SMNVEV, per germline (reference sequence). The CDR3 nucleotides read TGTGCCAGCAGTTCCGGGATGCGGACAGGGTTTGAGCAGTACTTC. As protein: CASSSGMRTGFEQYF.

This clone was found a few times. The V call is TRBV30, the J call TRBJ1-4; D remains unclear. The germline CDR1 and CDR2 sequences are GTSNPN and SVGIG (reference sequence). Trimming removed 0 bases from V and 8 bases from J, with 10 bases in between. This CDR3 spans 13 amino acids. In nucleotides, the CDR3 is TGTGCCTGGAGTGTGGGCGAGCGGGAAAAACTGTTTTTT. Protein product: CAWSVGEREKLFF.

The CDR3 spells CASRATANTEAFF. The CDR3 DNA reads TGCGCCAGCAGGGCGACAGCGAACACTGAAGCTTTCTTT. This chain joins TRBV10-1 and TRBJ1-1; tentative D call: TRBD1 (5 bases). V dropped 6 bases and J dropped 1 base, with 9 bases sitting between them. This CDR3 has 13 residues. In germline, CDR1 is WNHNN, CDR2 SYGVQD (reference sequence).

The chain recombines TRBV6-1 with TRBJ1-3; D might be TRBD1 (5 bases). Between the trimmed V and J ends, which lost 1 base and 2 bases, there was a span of 12 bases. Germline V lookup: CDR1 MNHNS, CDR2 SASEGT. This CDR3 comprises 16 residues. The DNA for the CDR3 is TGTGCCAGCAGTGAAGGGGGCGGATCCGCTGGAAACACCATATATTTT. This sequence encodes CASSEGGGSAGNTIYF.

In this sample, this clone turned up once. The J gene is TRBJ1-2, the V gene TRBV4-1, with D tentatively TRBD1 (6 bases). Germline loops: CDR1 MGHRA, CDR2 YSYEKL. Trimming cost V 4 bases and J 6 bases, with 12 bases left between them. This CDR3 spans 13 amino acids. The CDR3, as DNA: TGCGCCAGCAGCCCCCGACAGGCGAATGGCTACACCTTC. Its protein product is CASSPRQANGYTF.

A few counts support this clone. As DNA, the CDR3 is TGTGCCAGCAGATCTATCTCTGGGGCCAACGTCCTGACTTTC. Protein product: CASRSISGANVLTF. The chain joins TRBV5-6 to TRBJ2-6, with no clear D. This CDR3 has 14 residues. Trimming left V 5 bases short and J 0 bases short, with 6 bases between. Germline V gene sequence: CDR1 SGHDT, CDR2 YYEEEE.

The chain carries TRBV7-9 and TRBJ1-3; D is unresolved. This CDR3 spans 13 amino acids. From germline, CDR1 is SEHNR and CDR2 FQNEAQ (reference sequence). Trimming shortened V by 1 base and J by 6 bases, and 7 bases separated the two germline ends. DNA of the CDR3: TGTGCCAGCAGCTTAGGCAGTGAAAACACCATATATTTT. It encodes CASSLGSENTIYF.

CDR3 residues: CASSDLSGSAEAFF. The DNA of the CDR3 is TGTGCCAGCAGCGACCTCTCGGGTTCGGCTGAAGCTTTCTTT. This sequence joins TRBV6-5 and TRBJ1-1; D is undetermined. Germline lookup yields CDR1 MNHEY and CDR2 SVGAGI. Trimming removed 6 bases from V and 6 bases from J, with 17 bases in between. The CDR3 runs 14 residues.

V usage is TRBV18 and J usage is TRBJ1-3, with TRBD1 matching 9 bases. The CDR3 length is 17 residues. J was trimmed by 0 bases and V by 0 bases; bases with no gene match: 3. Germline V gene data show CDR1 as KGHSH and CDR2 as LQKENI. In DNA, the CDR3 is TGTGCCAGCTCACCACCGGGACAGGGAACCTCTGGAAACACCATATATTTT. Residues: CASSPPGQGTSGNTIYF.

The chain combines TRBV6-1 with TRBJ2-5; D may be TRBD2 (7 bases). Trimming shortened V by 6 bases and J by 2 bases, and 13 bases separated the two germline ends. The length of the CDR3 is 14 residues. Germline-derived CDR1 and CDR2 are MNHNS and SASEGT. In DNA form, the CDR3 reads TGTGCCAGCAGGGACGGGGGGCGGCAAGAGACCCAGTACTTC. As protein: CASRDGGRQETQYF.

The rearrangement uses TRBV5-1 and TRBJ1-2, with D perhaps matching TRBD1 (5 bases). This CDR3 is 12 amino acids long. Germline values: CDR1 SGHRS, CDR2 YFSETQ. Trimming took off 7 bases at V and 4 bases at J, with 11 bases between the two ends. This CDR3 is CASGAWGYGYTF. DNA for the CDR3: TGCGCCAGCGGGGCCTGGGGCTATGGCTACACCTTC.

The V call is TRBV7-2, the J call TRBJ2-5; D uncertain. This CDR3 is built from 14 residues. The germline CDR1 and CDR2 sequences are SGHTA and FQGNSA. V was pared by 2 bases and J by 2 bases, with 9 bases between. CDR3 in amino acids: CASSLTPIQETQYF. CDR3 sequence (DNA): TGTGCCAGCAGCTTAACTCCGATTCAAGAGACCCAGTACTTC.

The chain employs TRBV5-1 and TRBJ2-1, with D tentatively TRBD1 (5 bases). V was shortened by 8 bases and J by 5 bases, with 17 bases between the two germline ends. Germline assignment: CDR1 SGHRS and CDR2 YFSETQ. This CDR3 has 14 residues. CDR3: CASTNLTGNNEQFF. The CDR3 nucleotides are TGCGCCAGTACTAACTTAACAGGCAACAATGAGCAGTTCTTC.

The chain uses TRBV6-1 and TRBJ1-4; 9 nucleotides agree with TRBD1. V lost 2 bases, J lost 7 bases, and 8 bases stayed unmatched. The CDR3 has 16 residues. Germline assignment: CDR1 MNHNS and CDR2 SASEGT. Written as DNA, the CDR3 is TGTGCCAGCAGTGAATCACAGGGGGCGGGACGTGAAAAACTGTTTTTT. This translates into CASSESQGAGREKLFF.

This clone was detected only once. The V gene is TRBV5-1, the J gene TRBJ2-7; 9 bases are shared with TRBD1. Germline V gene data show CDR1 as SGHRS and CDR2 as YFSETQ. Trimming removed 0 bases from V and 4 bases from J; junction bases left unmatched: 5. This CDR3 is built from 15 residues. The CDR3 DNA follows: TGCGCCAGCAGCTTGGATGGGACAGGGTTTTACGAGCAGTACTTC. It yields the protein CASSLDGTGFYEQYF.

The V and J genes are TRBV4-1 and TRBJ1-2; no reliable D call. CDR1 and CDR2 (germline): MGHRA, YSYEKL. Trimming cost V 0 bases and J 4 bases, with 9 bases left between them. This CDR3 is built from 14 residues. CDR3 amino acids: CASSQEGRPYGYTF. As DNA, the CDR3 is TGCGCCAGCAGCCAAGAGGGCAGGCCCTATGGCTACACCTTC.

Notes on this clone: Its ends do not fully match the called genes, so a read error is possible. The V call is TRBV6-1, the J call TRBJ2-7; D is unresolved. Germline V gene lookup returns CDR1 MNHNS and CDR2 SASEGT. The CDR3 loop spans 10 amino acids. The CDR3 DNA reads as TGTGCCAGCGACTCCGACGAGCAGTACTTC. Encoded protein: CASDSDEQYF.

This chain connects TRBV7-6 to TRBJ2-5, with D uncertain. CDR3 length equals 12 residues. The V gene's germline CDR1 is SGHVS and CDR2 FNYEAQ. Trimming stripped 5 bases from V and 1 base from J, with 5 bases between. The CDR3 DNA is TGTGCCAGCAGCCCAGGCCAAGAGACCCAGTACTTC. This gives the protein CASSPGQETQYF.